This T cell receptor (beta chain) stems from a study of blood T cell repertoires in COVID-19. CDR3 length: 13 residues. Trimming stripped 5 bases from V and 8 bases from J, with 15 bases between. Germline V gene lookup returns CDR1 SEHNR and CDR2 FQNEAQ (reference sequence). As originally analysed: Nucleated cell counts were estimated from reference gene primer amplification. Clones were sequenced by immunoSEQ multiplex PCR, and TCRdb holds only the in-frame ones, with some missing. V, J and clone size reflect that table, while D and trimming were determined from the DNA. The sample lists more than 200,000 clones; under 90% were seen once. Participants' own reports of clinical history determined their cohort assignment. Recovery among Cohort 3 donors was established by two negative PCRs, clearance, or symptom resolution.

Sequencing was done on a sample of PBMCs or T cells enriched from blood (not recorded which). V and J are TRBV7-9 and TRBJ1-2; possible D gene TRBD1, 5 bases. The sequence derives from a man aged 55 to 70 who had recovered from COVID-19. The CDR3 nucleotides read TGTGCCAGCAGCCCTGACAGCCTGGTGGGCTACACCTTC. Residues: CASSPDSLVGYTF.